These T cell receptor beta chains were read from a single sample in a study of T cell responses to AZD1222 COVID-19 vaccine. The repertoire was sequenced with immunoSEQ multiplex PCR; TCRdb's copy has only in-frame clones and lacks some. The repertoire holds about 150,000 clones, with approximately 94% as singletons. The input for sequencing was peripheral blood, taken on day 0 of AZD1222 vaccination. Receptors were obtained from an adult in good health. Both conserved end residues are trimmed from each CDR3.

CDR3 length: 12; V gene: TRBV2; J gene: TRBJ1-5; CDR3 protein: ASSATGGNQPQH
CDR3 length: 12; V gene: TRBV7-2; J gene: TRBJ2-5; CDR3 protein: ASSTQGSIETQY
CDR3 length: 13; V gene: TRBV5-5; J gene: TRBJ2-7; CDR3 protein: ASSLEGTSSYEQY
CDR3 length: 13; V gene: TRBV18; J gene: TRBJ1-5; CDR3 protein: ASSPQGGSNQPQH
CDR3 length: 11; V gene: TRBV9; J gene: TRBJ2-3; CDR3 protein: ASSFWGPDTQY
CDR3 length: 13; V gene: TRBV9; J gene: TRBJ2-2; CDR3 protein: ASSPPSGNTGELF
CDR3 length: 13; V gene: TRBV2; J gene: TRBJ2-1; CDR3 protein: ASSEVGGSYNEQF
CDR3 length: 12; V gene: TRBV2; J gene: TRBJ1-3; CDR3 protein: ASSVDRGRNTIY
CDR3 length: 10; V gene: TRBV18; J gene: TRBJ1-3; CDR3 protein: ASSPEGNTIY
CDR3 length: 14; V gene: TRBV5-1; J gene: TRBJ2-1; CDR3 protein: ASSLPRAKTYNEQF
CDR3 length: 14; V gene: TRBV6-5; J gene: TRBJ2-3; CDR3 protein: ASSYSGAGGTDTQY
CDR3 length: 14; V gene: TRBV7-9; J gene: TRBJ1-2; CDR3 protein: ASSLGDRGANYGYT
CDR3 length: 14; V gene: TRBV9; J gene: TRBJ2-2; CDR3 protein: ASSVGQGANTGELF
CDR3 length: 13; V gene: TRBV27; J gene: TRBJ2-2; CDR3 protein: ASSRDPGRTGELF
CDR3 length: 14; V gene: TRBV7-7; J gene: TRBJ2-7; CDR3 protein: ASSFLAGGPEYEQY
CDR3 length: 12; V gene: TRBV27; J gene: TRBJ2-2; CDR3 protein: ATNDRTNTGELF
CDR3 length: 14; V gene: TRBV4-1; J gene: TRBJ2-1; CDR3 protein: ASSQEVLGIGNEQF
CDR3 length: 12; V gene: TRBV7-8; J gene: TRBJ2-3; CDR3 protein: ASRGYAVTDTQY
CDR3 length: 15; V gene: TRBV3-1/TRBV3-2; J gene: TRBJ2-3; CDR3 protein: ASSQDWRRVGTDTQY
CDR3 length: 13; V gene: TRBV29-1; J gene: TRBJ2-1; CDR3 protein: SVVPPGQMYNEQF
CDR3 length: 12; V gene: TRBV6-4; J gene: TRBJ1-2; CDR3 protein: ASSDWAGAGGYT
CDR3 length: 11; V gene: TRBV2; J gene: TRBJ1-1; CDR3 protein: ASSRETNTEAF
CDR3 length: 11; V gene: TRBV6-6; J gene: TRBJ2-5; CDR3 protein: ASSSGVRETQY
CDR3 length: 13; V gene: TRBV3-1/TRBV3-2; J gene: TRBJ1-3; CDR3 protein: ASSLGLNSGNTIY
CDR3 length: 13; V gene: TRBV6-5; J gene: TRBJ1-2; CDR3 protein: ASRPGQGAAYGYT
CDR3 length: 11; V gene: TRBV5-1; J gene: TRBJ2-1; CDR3 protein: ASSLLADNEQF
CDR3 length: 18; V gene: TRBV4-1; J gene: TRBJ1-4; CDR3 protein: ASSQESAQGAHATNEKLF